This TCR beta chain stems from a study of human T cells and chemical hapten exposure. TCRdb redid the calling of the RACE reads with MiXCR, one entry per CDR3 protein. The table lists 89,000 or so distinct CDR3 sequences, 6.6% of them singletons. Concerning this clonotype itself: Being one base from a much bigger clone, this may be a read error.

Per the germline V gene, CDR1 is MNHEY and CDR2 is SVGAGI. The CDR3 length is 16 residues. With 0 bases removed from V and 4 bases from J, the gap between germline ends came to 14 bases. Specified time point: patch test 2, 6 weeks after DPC sensitization. Documented treatment: therapeutic diphenylcyclopropenone sensitization with weekly scalp DPC. The chain uses TRBV6-5 and TRBJ2-3, with D perhaps matching TRBD2 (6 bases). Sequenced here: whole blood, sampled in connection with sensitization to the hapten diphenylcyclopropenone (DPC). The receptor was derived from a woman aged 25-40 years with alopecia areata. Some clones in this sample may be carry-over from other donors' samples. The CDR3 protein is CASSYSLRRVADTQYF. CDR3 in DNA: TGTGCCAGCAGTTACTCGCTCCGGAGGGTGGCAGATACGCAGTATTTT.